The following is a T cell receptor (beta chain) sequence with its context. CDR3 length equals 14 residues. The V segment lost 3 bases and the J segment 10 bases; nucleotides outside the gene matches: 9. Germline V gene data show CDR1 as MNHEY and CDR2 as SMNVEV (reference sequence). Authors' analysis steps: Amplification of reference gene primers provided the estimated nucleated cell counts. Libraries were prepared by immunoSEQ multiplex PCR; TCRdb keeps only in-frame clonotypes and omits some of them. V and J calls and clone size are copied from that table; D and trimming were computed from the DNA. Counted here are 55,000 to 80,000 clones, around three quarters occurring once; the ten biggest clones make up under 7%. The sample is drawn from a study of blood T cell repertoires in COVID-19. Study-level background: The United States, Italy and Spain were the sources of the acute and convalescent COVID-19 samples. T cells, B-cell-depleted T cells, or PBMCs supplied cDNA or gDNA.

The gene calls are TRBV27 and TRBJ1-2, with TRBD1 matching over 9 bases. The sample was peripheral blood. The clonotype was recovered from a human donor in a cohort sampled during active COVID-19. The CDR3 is CASSLLGQGNAYTF. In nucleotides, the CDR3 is TGTGCCAGCAGTTTGCTTGGACAGGGGAATGCCTACACCTTC.